The 15 T cell receptor beta chains in this list originate from one sample, sequenced in a study of cytomegalovirus exposure and HLA in healthy donors. Primers for the PCR totalled 60 Vbeta and 13 Jbeta. Profiling relied on immunoSEQ multiplex PCR, and the TCRdb table lists in-frame clones only, not all of them. In the table there are approximately 100,000 clones, around three fifths of which are singletons. Sequencing used PBMCs. The receptors were sampled from a man younger than 40 in good health and CMV-seronegative.

V is TRBV20-1 and J is TRBJ1-2; 9 positions match TRBD1. The germline V gene has CDR1 DFQATT and CDR2 SNEGSKA (reference sequence). This CDR3 is 10 amino acids long. After removal of 5 bases from V and 11 bases from J, the junction contained 3 bases not matched to a gene. The CDR3 reads CSAPGTGYTF. The CDR3 DNA follows: TGCAGTGCTCCAGGGACAGGGTACACCTTC.

The chain links TRBV19 to TRBJ1-4; no reliable D call. CDR3 length: 15 amino acids. Germline CDR1 reads LNHDA; CDR2 reads SQIVND (reference sequence). V was cut by 7 bases and J by 0 bases, with 12 bases left in between. CDR3 DNA sequence: TGTGCCAGTAAACGCACACAGTCAACTAATGAAAAACTGTTTTTT. Its translation: CASKRTQSTNEKLFF. Full variable domain (rest looked up from reference TRBV19 and TRBJ1-4): DGGITQSPKYLFRKEGQNVTLSCEQNLNHDAMYWYRQDPGQGLRLIYYSQIVNDFQKGDIAEGYSVSREKKESFPLTVTSAQKNPTAFYLCASKRTQSTNEKLFFGSGTQLSVL.

The chain couples TRBV14 to TRBJ1-6; perhaps TRBD1 as D (5 bases). CDR3 length: 15 residues. Germline V gives CDR1 SGHDN, CDR2 FVKESK. The V gene lost 2 bases and the J gene lost 7 bases, with 12 bases spanning the gap. The CDR3 DNA reads TGTGCCAGCAGCCAATCCGGCAGGGCCAATTCACCCCTCCACTTT. Translation: CASSQSGRANSPLHF. Full variable domain (outside the CDR3, taken from reference TRBV14 and TRBJ1-6): EAGVTQFPSHSVIEKGQTVTLRCDPISGHDNLYWYRRVMGKEIKFLLHFVKESKQDESGMPNNRFLAERTGGTYSTLKVQPAELEDSGVYFCASSQSGRANSPLHFGNGTRLTVT.

The rearrangement uses TRBV6-4 and TRBJ1-2, with 7 bases fitting TRBD1. V shed 0 bases, J shed 4 bases, and the junction held 5 bases outside the gene matches. This CDR3 has 15 amino acids. CDR1 is MRHNA, CDR2 SNTAGT, per germline. CDR3 sequence: CASSDSSTGVYGYTF. The DNA of the CDR3 is TGTGCCAGCAGTGACTCTTCTACAGGGGTCTATGGCTACACCTTC.

The chain is built from TRBV5-1 and TRBJ2-7; maybe TRBD1 (6 bases). CDR3 size: 13 residues. Germline assignment: CDR1 SGHRS and CDR2 YFSETQ. Trimming pared 1 base from V and 3 bases from J, leaving 8 bases between. CDR3 sequence (DNA): TGCGCCAGCAGCTTGCTACAGGGCTACGAGCAGTACTTC. Translating it yields CASSLLQGYEQYF.

This clone was seen a few times. The chain is built from TRBV19 and TRBJ2-7, with a tentative D call TRBD2 (5 bases). The CDR3 length is 15 residues. The V end was cut by 3 bases, the J end by 2 bases, with 14 bases between. Germline V gives CDR1 LNHDA, CDR2 SQIVND (reference sequence). The CDR3 sequence is CASSISEGPTYEQYF. CDR3 nucleotides: TGTGCCAGTAGTATTTCTGAGGGTCCAACCTACGAGCAGTACTTC. Based on the CDR3 plus reference TRBV19 and TRBJ2-7, the full variable domain is DGGITQSPKYLFRKEGQNVTLSCEQNLNHDAMYWYRQDPGQGLRLIYYSQIVNDFQKGDIAEGYSVSREKKESFPLTVTSAQKNPTAFYLCASSISEGPTYEQYFGPGTRLTVT.

The rearrangement joins TRBV7-9 to TRBJ1-2; 8 positions agree with TRBD1. CDR1 and CDR2 (germline): SEHNR, FQNEAQ (reference sequence). V lost 6 bases, J lost 4 bases, and 10 bases stayed unmatched. The CDR3 totals 15 residues. The CDR3 DNA sequence: TGTGCCAGCAGTTCAGGGGACAGGCCTTCCTATGGCTACACCTTC. It translates to CASSSGDRPSYGYTF.

CDR3 region: CASSQDGTSGNEQFF. CDR3 sequence (DNA): TGCGCCAGCAGCCAAGACGGGACTAGCGGCAATGAGCAGTTCTTC. V gene TRBV4-3 combines with J gene TRBJ2-1, with 11 bases aligning to TRBD2. Germline CDR1 reads LGHNA; CDR2 reads YSLEER. The junction had 1 base not matched to a gene; V was cut back by 0 bases and J by 6 bases. The CDR3 consists of 15 residues.

This clone was seen only a few times. The chain uses TRBV7-2 and TRBJ2-7, with TRBD2 identical over 12 bases. Germline CDR1 SGHTA, CDR2 FQGNSA. The J segment lost 1 base and the V segment lost 5 bases, leaving 6 bases of the junction unmatched. The CDR3 has 16 residues. CDR3 region: CASSVASGGGSYEQYF. The CDR3 DNA reads as TGTGCCAGCAGCGTCGCTAGCGGGGGGGGTTCCTACGAGCAGTACTTC.

The V gene is TRBV12-5, the J gene TRBJ1-1, with D perhaps matching TRBD1 (6 bases). Deletions cut 0 bases from V and 11 bases from J, with 16 bases between. Germline V gene lookup returns CDR1 LGHNT and CDR2 FRNRAP. The CDR3 runs to 14 residues. In nucleotides, the CDR3 is TGTGCTAGTGGTTTGGTAGGTCAGGGGACGACGGCTTTCTTT. Translating it yields CASGLVGQGTTAFF.

V usage is TRBV6-4 and J usage is TRBJ2-3; perhaps TRBD2 as D (6 bases). CDR3 length: 17 residues. The V end was cut by 0 bases, the J end by 1 base, with 14 bases between. The germline V gene has CDR1 MRHNA and CDR2 SNTAGT. The CDR3 sequence is CASSDSSGGAGTDTQYF. The CDR3 bases are TGTGCCAGCAGTGACTCAAGCGGAGGGGCTGGCACAGATACGCAGTATTTT.

The rearrangement links TRBV7-3 to TRBJ2-1; D may be TRBD2 (6 bases). The CDR3 loop spans 15 amino acids. The germline V and J ends were trimmed by 4 bases and 2 bases, with 12 bases remaining between them. Per germline, CDR1 SGHTA and CDR2 FQGTGA. The CDR3 region has the DNA TGTGCCAGCAGCTCCCGGACTAACCCCTACAATGAGCAGTTCTTC. This encodes CASSSRTNPYNEQFF.

The CDR3 nucleotides are TGTGCCAGCAGTCCTCGGGGGGGGGATATGAATGAGCAGTTCTTC. It codes for CASSPRGGDMNEQFF. The V call is TRBV7-9, the J call TRBJ2-1, with TRBD2 matching 8 bases. V dropped 6 bases and J dropped 7; count of bases not matched to a gene: 11. There are 15 residues in the CDR3. CDR1 is SEHNR and CDR2 is FQNEAQ in the germline V gene (reference sequence).

This clone has a handful of counts. The CDR3 protein is CASSIVGLAVGRYEQYF. The CDR3 DNA sequence: TGTGCCAGTAGTATAGTAGGGCTAGCGGTTGGGCGCTACGAGCAGTACTTC. The rearrangement uses TRBV19 and TRBJ2-7, with 7 bases matching TRBD2. Per the germline V gene, CDR1 is LNHDA and CDR2 is SQIVND (reference sequence). The CDR3 consists of 17 residues. V shed 1 base, J shed 3 bases, and the junction held 12 bases outside the gene matches.

CDR3 coding DNA: TGTGCCAGCAGCACAACAGGGCCCGAAGTGGGTTTATATTTT. Amino acid sequence: CASSTTGPEVGLYF. The chain couples TRBV7-6 to TRBJ1-3, with D possibly matching TRBD1 (6 bases). Trimming removed 5 bases from V and 14 bases from J, with 22 bases in between. Per the germline V gene, CDR1 is SGHVS and CDR2 is FNYEAQ. This CDR3 is built from 14 residues. Filled out from reference TRBV7-6 and TRBJ1-3, the complete variable domain reads GAGVSQSPRYKVTKRGQDVALRCDPISGHVSLYWYRQALGQGPEFLTYFNYEAQQDKSGLPNDRFSAERPEGSISTLTIQRTEQRDSAMYRCASSTTGPEVGLYFGEGSWLTVV.